This TCR beta chain was retrieved from a study of low-dose radiotherapy and immunotherapy resistance in tumors. Overall study: Per fraction, Cohort 2 was given 1 Gy every two weeks, accumulating a total of 13 Gy over 26 weeks. From cycle 1 day 1, patients took oral aspirin 300 mg every day for four cycles.

This clonotype was recorded at least ten times. Alpha- and beta-chain coverage of first-strand cDNA came from TRAV- and TRBV-specific primers. Both a constant-region primer and a V-primer adapter served to amplify TCRs across roughly 22 PCR cycles. The mRNA which had been isolated was amplified by in vitro transcription. MiXCR, applied by TCRdb to the reads, yields one record per CDR3 protein. The table lists about 97,000 distinct CDR3 sequences, less than 25% of them singletons. Trimming shortened V by 3 bases and J by 1 base, and 13 bases separated the two germline ends. This CDR3 region has 15 residues. CDR1 and CDR2 from the germline V gene are SGHKS and YYEKEE (reference sequence). Time point in this sample: after trial treatment. The treatment is: LDRT plus nivolumab, ipilimumab, low-dose cyclophosphamide and aspirin (RACIN trial). The treatment that donors received included nivolumab, ipilimumab, aspirin, low-dose cyclophosphamide and low-dose radiotherapy.

This sample comprised PBMCs, obtained after low-dose radiotherapy plus immunotherapy. The chain has TRBV5-5 and TRBJ1-1; weak D call: TRBD1 (6 bases). The TCR sequence derives from a male donor with prostate cancer. The DNA for the CDR3 is TGTGCCAGCAGCTCCCGGGGGGGCCCGAACACTGAAGCTTTCTTT. It specifies CASSSRGGPNTEAFF.